This entry lists 21 T cell receptor beta chains sequenced from one sample in a study of graft-versus-host responses after intestinal transplantation. Generated by immunoSEQ multiplex PCR, the TCRdb table keeps only in-frame clones and is missing some. The sample comprises roughly 15,000 clones, around three quarters of which are singletons, and 7.8% rests with the top ten. Processed graft tissue released its intraepithelial and lamina propria lymphocytes. Material: ileum tissue, obtained approximately 480 days after intestinal transplant. Receptors originate from a human patient who received an intestinal transplant, so some T cells may come from the graft donor.

This chain links TRBV5-6 with TRBJ2-2; 7 bases are a match to TRBD1. The CDR3 is made up of 14 amino acids. J was trimmed by 4 bases and V by 0 bases; bases with no gene match: 0. In germline, CDR1 is SGHDT, CDR2 YYEEEE. The DNA of the CDR3 is TGTGCCAGCAGCTTGGACAGGGGCACCGGGGAGCTGTTTTTT. This sequence encodes CASSLDRGTGELFF.

The V gene is TRBV15, the J gene TRBJ2-7; D unresolved. There are 13 residues in the CDR3. CDR1 LNHNV and CDR2 YYDKDF come from the germline V gene (reference sequence). V lost 0 bases to trimming and J lost 3 bases, with 6 bases between them. This chain's CDR3 is CATSRDPFYEQYF. CDR3 coding DNA: TGTGCCACCAGCAGAGATCCATTCTACGAGCAGTACTTC.

The V gene is TRBV12-5, the J gene TRBJ2-3; TRBD2 matches at 7 bases. With V trimmed by 1 base and J by 3 bases, 4 bases remained unmatched. The CDR3 is 15 residues long. Germline CDR1 is LGHNT and CDR2 is FRNRAP. DNA for the CDR3: TGTGCTAGTGGTTTGGGGCTAGCGGCAACAGATACGCAGTATTTT. This sequence encodes CASGLGLAATDTQYF.

This rearrangement joins TRBV7-3 to TRBJ1-2, with 8 bases fitting TRBD1. This CDR3 spans 13 amino acids. The ends lost 4 bases at V and 4 bases at J; junction bases unmatched: 2. Germline values: CDR1 SGHTA, CDR2 FQGTGA. Here the CDR3 reads CASSWTGSYGYTF. CDR3 sequence (DNA): TGTGCCAGCAGCTGGACAGGGTCCTATGGCTACACCTTC.

This clone came up once. The chain joins TRBV6-6 to TRBJ1-2, with D unclear. Germline loops: CDR1 MNHNY, CDR2 SVGAGI (reference sequence). CDR3 length: 13 amino acids. Trimming removed 2 bases at V and 4 bases at J, with 8 bases between. The CDR3 region is CASSYRTTYGYTF. In DNA form, the CDR3 reads TGTGCCAGCAGTTACCGCACTACCTATGGCTACACCTTC.

This chain connects TRBV7-2 to TRBJ2-7, with a weak D call TRBD2 (5 bases). The CDR3 runs to 14 residues. Trimming took off 5 bases at V and 3 bases at J, with 14 bases between the two ends. CDR1 and CDR2 (germline): SGHTA, FQGNSA. The DNA of the CDR3 is TGTGCCAGCAGCCAAACCCGGGATCTCTACGAGCAGTACTTC. Amino acid sequence: CASSQTRDLYEQYF.

The chain employs TRBV7-8 and TRBJ1-6, with D unresolved. Germline loops: CDR1 SGHVS, CDR2 FQNEAQ. Trimming left V 5 bases short and J 8 bases short, with 7 bases between. The CDR3 consists of 12 residues. CDR3: CASSVGDSPLHF. In nucleotides, the CDR3 is TGTGCCAGCAGCGTTGGGGATTCACCCCTCCACTTT.

The chain employs TRBV11-2 and TRBJ2-5; weak D call: TRBD2 (6 bases). Near its end, the DNA agrees better with TRBJ2-7, so the J call may be wrong. CDR1 and CDR2 from the germline V gene are SGHAT and FQNNGV. The CDR3 spans 15 residues. The CDR3 region has the DNA TGTGCCAGCAGCTTATGGAGTGGCGGGGACTACGAGCAGTACTTC. This gives the protein CASSLWSGGDYEQYF.

This clone is categorized as medium-sized. This chain connects TRBV13 to TRBJ1-6; no clear D gene. The CDR3 has 12 residues. Looked up from germline, CDR1 is PRHDT and CDR2 is FYEKMQ (reference sequence). Trimming took 5 bases from V and 9 from J, leaving 8 bases between them. CDR3 coding DNA: TGTGCCAGCAGCCCATTTGGTTCACCCCTCCACTTT. It codes for CASSPFGSPLHF.

The table lists this clone with a few counts. J is TRBJ2-2 and V is TRBV7-6, with 8 bases lining up with TRBD1. CDR1 is SGHVS, CDR2 FNYEAQ, per germline. The CDR3 has 16 amino acids. The V and J ends lost 5 bases and 6 bases, in that order; junction bases with no gene match: 11. The CDR3 sequence: CASSPPTDREAGELFF. For the CDR3, the DNA is TGTGCCAGCAGCCCGCCTACGGACAGGGAGGCCGGGGAGCTGTTTTTT.

The rearrangement links TRBV19 to TRBJ1-2; the D is unclear. Per the germline V gene, CDR1 is LNHDA and CDR2 is SQIVND (reference sequence). Trimming left V 5 bases short and J 4 bases short, with 14 bases between. The length of the CDR3 is 14 residues. CDR3 amino acids: CASSASLNSYGYTF. The CDR3 nucleotides are TGTGCCAGTAGTGCGAGCCTAAACTCCTATGGCTACACCTTC.

The chain carries TRBV7-8 and TRBJ2-3, with TRBD2 identical over 8 bases. CDR3 size: 14 residues. Germline loops: CDR1 SGHVS, CDR2 FQNEAQ. After removal of 5 bases from V and 6 bases from J, the junction contained 7 bases not matched to a gene. This chain's CDR3 is CASSATSGGDTQYF. Here the CDR3 DNA reads TGTGCCAGCAGCGCAACTAGCGGAGGGGATACGCAGTATTTT.

This clone was counted between two and nine times. V is TRBV5-6 and J is TRBJ1-1; D possibly corresponds to TRBD1 (6 bases). The germline V gene has CDR1 SGHDT and CDR2 YYEEEE. V was shortened by 1 base and J by 0 bases, with 22 bases between the two germline ends. The CDR3 extends over 19 amino acids. In DNA form, the CDR3 reads TGTGCCAGCAGCTTGAGCCCCGGCCGAGGGGGTATAATGAACACTGAAGCTTTCTTT. It translates to CASSLSPGRGGIMNTEAFF.

The chain joins TRBV2 to TRBJ2-4, with D perhaps matching TRBD1 or TRBD2 (6 bases each). CDR1 and CDR2 (germline): SNHLY, FYNNEI. V dropped 6 bases and J dropped 0 bases, with 12 bases sitting between them. CDR3 length: 15 amino acids. The CDR3 here is CASSGGNLAKNIQYF. The DNA of the CDR3 is TGTGCCAGCAGCGGGGGCAACTTAGCCAAAAACATTCAGTACTTC.

The chain is built from TRBV11-2 and TRBJ2-2; a possible D gene is TRBD1 (5 bases). The germline gives CDR1 SGHAT, CDR2 FQNNGV. V lost 2 bases and J lost 0, with 7 bases in between. The CDR3 extends over 15 amino acids. The CDR3 sequence is CASSLNRPNTGELFF. The CDR3 DNA follows: TGTGCCAGCAGCTTAAACAGGCCGAACACCGGGGAGCTGTTTTTT.

The genes are TRBV13 and TRBJ2-3, with D uncertain. The CDR3 contains 12 residues. The germline gives CDR1 PRHDT, CDR2 FYEKMQ (reference sequence). The V gene lost 10 bases and the J gene lost 8 bases, with 16 bases spanning the gap. The CDR3 DNA reads as TGTGCCACTAATATACAGCACACTACGCAGTATTTT. It codes for CATNIQHTTQYF.

This clone was counted only a few times. The rearrangement joins TRBV19 to TRBJ1-4; 7 bases match TRBD1. With 1 base clipped from V and 3 bases from J, the junction kept 2 bases outside the gene matches. Germline-derived CDR1 and CDR2 are LNHDA and SQIVND (reference sequence). The CDR3 covers 15 residues. For the CDR3, the DNA is TGTGCCAGTAGTATAGGGGGACAGCCTAATGAAAAACTGTTTTTT. It encodes CASSIGGQPNEKLFF.

V usage is TRBV6-5 and J usage is TRBJ2-7; D gene ambiguous. Germline V lookup: CDR1 MNHEY, CDR2 SVGAGI. The CDR3 is 15 amino acids. Trimming took off 2 bases at V and 3 bases at J, with 14 bases between the two ends. The CDR3 loop reads CASSYAPGRNYEQYF. The CDR3 nucleotides are TGTGCCAGCAGTTACGCCCCCGGCAGGAACTACGAGCAGTACTTC.

V and J are TRBV6-5 and TRBJ2-7, with D possibly TRBD1 on 5 matching bases. Germline V lookup: CDR1 MNHEY, CDR2 SVGAGI. The V gene lost 2 bases and the J gene lost 6 bases, with 11 bases spanning the gap. CDR3 length: 13 amino acids. CDR3 amino acids: CASSYPYRSEQYF. Written as DNA, the CDR3 is TGTGCCAGCAGTTACCCGTACAGGTCCGAGCAGTACTTC.

In its sample, this clone was seen a few times. The CDR3 nucleotides read TGTGCCAGCAGCGCCTCACAGGGGACTAGCTCCTACGAGCAGTACTTC. It codes for CASSASQGTSSYEQYF. The chain links TRBV2 to TRBJ2-7; D is perhaps TRBD2 (8 bases). V was shortened by 6 bases and J by 0 bases, with 18 bases between the two germline ends. Germline loops: CDR1 SNHLY, CDR2 FYNNEI. CDR3 length: 16 residues.

This rearrangement joins TRBV7-9 to TRBJ2-7; TRBD1 might be the D (7 bases). The V gene lost 4 bases and the J gene lost 4 bases, with 20 bases spanning the gap. The CDR3 totals 16 residues. Germline loops: CDR1 SEHNR, CDR2 FQNEAQ (reference sequence). CDR3 bases: TGTGCCAGCAGCTACTCACGCGGGACAGCCCCTTACGAGCAGTACTTC. Translation: CASSYSRGTAPYEQYF. Full variable domain (remainder filled in from reference TRBV7-9 and TRBJ2-7): DTGVSQNPRHKITKRGQNVTFRCDPISEHNRLYWYRQTLGQGPEFLTYFQNEAQLEKSRLLSDRFSAERPKGSFSTLEIQRTEQGDSAMYLCASSYSRGTAPYEQYFGPGTRLTVT.